This T cell receptor (beta chain) was captured by sequencing in a study of T cells after yellow fever vaccination. General study points: Booster sampling recovered most clones from primary vaccination (roughly 96% CD4, approximately 90% CD8).

In TCRdb, the 5' RACE reads were re-called with MiXCR into one record per CDR3 protein. The sample shows under 600,000 distinct CDR3 sequences, 20% to 25% of them seen only once. Notes on this clonotype: The antigen is unknown. One end of the junction is discordant with germline, which a read error may explain.

The sequence came from a man younger than 30 who received the YFV17D yellow fever vaccine. Sequenced material: PBMCs, taken roughly 20 days after the first yellow fever vaccination.

The CDR3 sequence: CASSYRSVNSEAFF. CDR3 DNA sequence: TGTGCCAGCAGTTATCGTTCAGTGAACAGTGAAGCTTTCTTT. The gene calls are TRBV6-5 and TRBJ1-1, with no clear D. The length of the CDR3 is 14 residues. Germline V lookup: CDR1 MNHEY, CDR2 SVGAGI.